The clone carrying this T cell receptor beta chain was seen a few times. What it recognizes is unknown. The source of the sample is a study of cytomegalovirus exposure and HLA in healthy donors. Study-level results: As a later analysis showed, a missense DCLRE1C variant was linked to trimming of TCR beta V- and J-genes. The authors reported that TCR beta sequences could predict HLA-A and HLA-B alleles. These predictions were accurate for most subjects in the first cohort. Common viral pathogens seemed, in a later analysis, to connect with several of the most significant clusters. TRBV6-2, TRBV6-3 and other indistinguishable V segments were excluded.

Germline V gene sequence: CDR1 MNHEY, CDR2 SVGAGI. The CDR3 length is 14 residues. The V and J ends lost 6 bases and 0 bases, in that order; junction bases with no gene match: 4. The study ran its PCR with 60 Vbeta and 13 Jbeta primers. Assay: immunoSEQ multiplex PCR; the TCRdb copy retains only in-frame clones and omits some. The sample yields tens of thousands of clones, around 72% seen once. The TCR was taken from a woman aged 40 to 50 in good health and CMV-seropositive. Sequencing input: PBMCs. V usage is TRBV6-5 and J usage is TRBJ1-1, with 7 bases identical to TRBD1. CDR3 residues: CASSRTGLNTEAFF. The CDR3 coding sequence is TGTGCCAGCAGCCGGACAGGTCTGAACACTGAAGCTTTCTTT.